This section outlines one T cell receptor (beta chain) sequence together with its context. These data originate in a study of blood T cell repertoires in COVID-19. Generated by immunoSEQ multiplex PCR, the TCRdb table keeps only in-frame clones and is missing some. This repertoire shows 150,000 to 200,000 clones, more than 85% found once; its top ten account for approximately 6.5%. Germline V CDR1 and CDR2: LGHDT, YNNKEL (reference sequence). J was trimmed by 7 bases and V by 0 bases; bases with no gene match: 9. There are 16 residues in the CDR3. This rearrangement joins TRBV3-1 (or the pseudogene TRBV3-2) to TRBJ2-1, with 7 bases that match TRBD2. The sample consisted of peripheral blood. The TCR sequence derives from a woman older than 75 in a cohort sampled during active or convalescent COVID-19. The CDR3 loop reads CASSQELLATRNEQFF. CDR3 in DNA: TGTGCCAGCAGCCAAGAATTACTAGCGACCCGGAATGAGCAGTTCTTC.